The T cell receptor beta chain described here comes from a study of blood T cell repertoires in COVID-19. The repertoire was sequenced with immunoSEQ multiplex PCR; TCRdb's copy has only in-frame clones and lacks some. The table shows about 200,000 clones, with around 86% occurring only once. This clone has more than one count but fewer than ten. CDR3 length equals 15 residues. CDR1 and CDR2 (germline): SEHNR, FQNEAQ (reference sequence). Trimming cost V 5 bases and J 4 bases; bases outside gene matches: 10. The sequencing sample was made of PBMCs or T cells enriched from blood (not recorded which). The chain has TRBV7-9 and TRBJ1-2, with 7 bases matching TRBD1. The sequence was collected from a woman in her fifties or sixties with acute COVID-19. CDR3 in amino acids: CASSTDRDRGYGYTF. DNA for the CDR3: TGTGCCAGCAGCACAGACAGGGATCGGGGCTATGGCTACACCTTC.